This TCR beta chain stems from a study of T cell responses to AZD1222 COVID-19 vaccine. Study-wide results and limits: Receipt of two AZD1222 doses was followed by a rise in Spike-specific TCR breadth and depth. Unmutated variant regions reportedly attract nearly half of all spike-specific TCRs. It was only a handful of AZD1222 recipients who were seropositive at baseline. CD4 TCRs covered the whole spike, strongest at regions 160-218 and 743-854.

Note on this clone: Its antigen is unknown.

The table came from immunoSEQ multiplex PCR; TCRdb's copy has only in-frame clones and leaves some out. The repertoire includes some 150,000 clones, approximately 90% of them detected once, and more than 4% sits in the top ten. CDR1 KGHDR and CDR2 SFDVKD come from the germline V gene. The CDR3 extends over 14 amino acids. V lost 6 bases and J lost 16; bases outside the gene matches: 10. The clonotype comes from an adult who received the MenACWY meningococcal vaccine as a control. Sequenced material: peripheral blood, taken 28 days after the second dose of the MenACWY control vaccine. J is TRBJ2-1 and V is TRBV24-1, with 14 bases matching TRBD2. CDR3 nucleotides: TGTGCCACCAGTTGGTTGGGACTAGCGGGAGAGTTATTCTTC. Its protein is CATSWLGLAGELFF.